This passage covers 16 T cell receptor beta chains from one sample sequenced in a study of multiple sclerosis patients with progressive multifocal leukoencephalopathy. Time point denoted: about a year of natalizumab therapy. Using immunoSEQ multiplex PCR, the repertoire was profiled, and TCRdb retains in-frame clones only, with some absent. The sample records some 28,000 clones, 90% being singletons. The sequences come from PBMCs, collected from a patient treated with natalizumab. The receptors here all came from a human donor with multiple sclerosis.

The chain links TRBV18 to TRBJ1-1, with D perhaps TRBD1 (5 bases). Germline-derived CDR1 and CDR2 are KGHSH and LQKENI. The CDR3 consists of 15 residues. Trimming cost V 2 bases and J 4 bases, with 14 bases left between them. This chain's CDR3 is CASSPGIARATEAFF. In DNA, the CDR3 is TGTGCCAGCTCACCAGGGATAGCCAGGGCCACTGAAGCTTTCTTT.

In this sample, this clone turned up once. The V call is TRBV10-1, the J call TRBJ2-7, with D unclear. Germline CDR1 reads WNHNN; CDR2 reads SYGVQD (reference sequence). This CDR3 region has 12 residues. V lost 10 bases, J lost 4 bases, and 14 bases lay in between. CDR3 DNA: TGCGCCACCCATTTGGATGGATACGAGCAGTACTTC. Translation gives CATHLDGYEQYF.

V and J are TRBV18 and TRBJ2-7; TRBD1 agrees at 12 bases. The CDR3 totals 14 residues. The ends lost 8 bases at V and 5 bases at J; junction bases unmatched: 7. CDR1 and CDR2 from the germline V gene are KGHSH and LQKENI. The CDR3 sequence: CASAGGTGGHEQYF. The CDR3 DNA sequence: TGTGCCAGCGCCGGCGGGACAGGGGGCCACGAGCAGTACTTC.

CDR3 coding DNA: TGTGCCAGCAGTCTCGGACAGGGCAATCAGCCCCAGCATTTT. As protein: CASSLGQGNQPQHF. This sequence joins TRBV7-9 and TRBJ1-5; 7 nucleotides match TRBD1. Per germline, CDR1 SEHNR and CDR2 FQNEAQ (reference sequence). V lost 6 bases and J lost 2; bases outside the gene matches: 4. There are 14 residues in the CDR3.

The chain couples TRBV9 to TRBJ2-1, with a possible D match to TRBD1 (5 bases). V lost 3 bases, J lost 0 bases, and 10 bases lay in between. CDR3 size: 15 residues. Germline-derived CDR1 and CDR2 are SGDLS and YYNGEE. CDR3 bases: TGTGCCAGCAGCGGGGGCGGAGACTCCTACAATGAGCAGTTCTTC. This encodes CASSGGGDSYNEQFF.

The chain links TRBV5-1 to TRBJ2-3, with a tentative D call TRBD2 (6 bases). This CDR3 has 15 residues. The V and J ends lost 3 bases and 2 bases respectively, with 13 bases between them. The germline V gene encodes CDR1 SGHRS and CDR2 YFSETQ. The CDR3 DNA is TGCGCCAGCAGCTCGTGGGGGAGGTTCACAGATACGCAGTATTTT. This sequence encodes CASSSWGRFTDTQYF.

The chain recombines TRBV7-2 with TRBJ2-5, with 7 bases identical to TRBD2. The junction had 10 bases not matched to a gene; V was cut back by 5 bases and J by 1 base. From germline, CDR1 is SGHTA and CDR2 FQGNSA. CDR3 length: 16 amino acids. CDR3 protein: CASSPGLVALQETQYF. The CDR3, as DNA: TGTGCCAGCAGCCCTGGACTAGTCGCCCTCCAAGAGACCCAGTACTTC.

The V and J genes are TRBV7-9 and TRBJ1-5; D gene unclear. CDR3 length: 13 residues. Germline CDR1 SEHNR, CDR2 FQNEAQ (reference sequence). V was trimmed by 5 bases and J by 8 bases, leaving 13 bases between them. CDR3 nucleotides: TGTGCCAGCAGCCAGGACGGAAAAGAGCCCCAGCATTTT. Its protein is CASSQDGKEPQHF. Using reference TRBV7-9 and TRBJ1-5 for the parts outside the CDR3, the full variable domain is DTGVSQNPRHKITKRGQNVTFRCDPISEHNRLYWYRQTLGQGPEFLTYFQNEAQLEKSRLLSDRFSAERPKGSFSTLEIQRTEQGDSAMYLCASSQDGKEPQHFGDGTRLSIL.

The V call is TRBV15, the J call TRBJ2-5; D might be TRBD2 (5 bases). Matching the DNA end better, TRBJ2-7 makes the J call doubtful. The CDR3 sequence is 14 residues long. Germline V lookup: CDR1 LNHNV, CDR2 YYDKDF (reference sequence). CDR3 sequence (DNA): TGTGCCACCAGCAGAGATTGGGGAGATTACGAGCAGTACTTC. Protein sequence: CATSRDWGDYEQYF.

CDR3 bases: TGTGCCAGCAGCTTTAGTCCTACCCCCCAAGAGACCCAGTACTTC. Its translation: CASSFSPTPQETQYF. The chain employs TRBV5-6 and TRBJ2-5; D call uncertain. Germline V gives CDR1 SGHDT, CDR2 YYEEEE. CDR3 length: 15 amino acids. V was shortened by 2 bases and J by 1 base, with 12 bases between the two germline ends.

The chain combines TRBV18 with TRBJ2-7; 8 bases map to TRBD1. Germline V CDR1 and CDR2: KGHSH, LQKENI. CDR3 length: 14 amino acids. V shed 4 bases, J shed 3 bases, and the junction held 5 bases outside the gene matches. DNA of the CDR3: TGTGCCAGCTCACTTCCGGGACAGGACTACGAGCAGTACTTC. It is translated as CASSLPGQDYEQYF.

This clone was seen once. The V gene is TRBV30, the J gene TRBJ1-3; D is uncertain. Germline assignment: CDR1 GTSNPN and CDR2 SVGIG (reference sequence). The V and J ends lost 1 base and 0 bases respectively, with 10 bases between them. CDR3 length: 15 residues. The CDR3 region is CAWSGYGSSGNTIYF. The CDR3 nucleotides read TGTGCCTGGAGTGGCTACGGCAGCTCTGGAAACACCATATATTTT. Looking up the rest from reference TRBV30 and TRBJ1-3 gives the full variable domain: SQTIHQWPATLVQPVGSPLSLECTVEGTSNPNLYWYRQAAGRGLQLLFYSVGIGQISSEVPQNLSASRPQDRQFILSSKKLLLSDSGFYLCAWSGYGSSGNTIYFGEGSWLTVV.

CDR3 in DNA: TGTGCTAGTGGTTTGGGCAGACCCAATGAGCAGTTCTTC. Protein sequence: CASGLGRPNEQFF. V and J are TRBV12-5 and TRBJ2-1, with D unclear. Trimming shortened V by 1 base and J by 6 bases, and 7 bases separated the two germline ends. Germline CDR1 is LGHNT and CDR2 is FRNRAP. The CDR3 spans 13 residues.

V and J are TRBV2 and TRBJ2-1; D not certain. Germline CDR1 reads SNHLY; CDR2 reads FYNNEI. V was pared by 4 bases and J by 1 base, with 2 bases between. The CDR3 length is 12 residues. CDR3 in DNA: TGTGCCAGCAGTGCTTCCTACAATGAGCAGTTCTTC. This translates into CASSASYNEQFF.

This chain links TRBV5-4 with TRBJ1-1, with D maybe TRBD1 (6 bases). The CDR3 is 16 residues long. V dropped 5 bases and J dropped 8 bases, with 25 bases sitting between them. The germline gives CDR1 SGHNT, CDR2 YYREEE (reference sequence). Here the CDR3 reads CASSQRTGTYDREAFF. The CDR3, as DNA: TGTGCCAGCAGTCAACGTACCGGGACATATGATAGAGAAGCTTTCTTT.

This rearrangement joins TRBV18 to TRBJ2-4; TRBD1 or TRBD2 may be the D gene (6 bases each). V lost 2 bases and J 3 bases, leaving 14 bases between the germline ends. Germline V gene data show CDR1 as KGHSH and CDR2 as LQKENI. This CDR3 is built from 16 residues. The CDR3 reads CASSPRGAIDKNIQYF. The CDR3 DNA reads as TGTGCCAGCTCACCAAGGGGGGCAATAGACAAAAACATTCAGTACTTC.